Below, 8 T cell receptor beta chains from the same sample are listed, as sequenced in a study of T cell repertoires in cytomegalovirus infection. These receptors are not linked to any known antigen. TCRdb itself ran the reads through MiXCR, one entry per CDR3 protein. This table holds about 360,000 distinct CDR3 sequences, about 35% found once. The specimen was cultured PBMCs, collected from culture after CMV antigen stimulation. All receptors come from a human donor in good health (CMV status not recorded). Some clones in this sample may be carry-over from other donors' samples.

The rearrangement joins TRBV6-6 to TRBJ2-1, with 11 bases matching TRBD2. The J segment lost 7 bases and the V segment lost 1 base, leaving 6 bases of the junction unmatched. CDR3 length: 16 residues. CDR1 and CDR2 from the germline V gene are MNHNY and SVGAGI (reference sequence). Here the CDR3 DNA reads TGTGCCAGCAGTTACTGGCTAGCGGGGGGAGGTAATGAGCAGTTCTTC. Translation: CASSYWLAGGGNEQFF.

This clonotype was detected only a few times. The chain links TRBV6-5 to TRBJ2-5, with 7 bases fitting TRBD1. The CDR3 is 16 residues long. In germline, CDR1 is MNHEY, CDR2 SVGAGI. V was pared by 5 bases and J by 5 bases, with 14 bases of the junction left unmatched. Here the CDR3 reads CASSTGTVFKGETQYF. The CDR3 DNA sequence: TGTGCCAGCAGTACCGGGACAGTCTTCAAAGGGGAGACCCAGTACTTC.

The chain uses TRBV27 and TRBJ2-1; the D gene is possibly TRBD2 (6 bases). Germline values: CDR1 MNHEY, CDR2 SMNVEV (reference sequence). V was pared by 3 bases and J by 0 bases, with 12 bases between. This CDR3 comprises 16 residues. The CDR3 loop reads CASSFLSGASYNEQFF. The DNA for the CDR3 is TGTGCCAGCAGTTTCCTTAGCGGAGCCTCCTACAATGAGCAGTTCTTC.

This chain connects TRBV9 to TRBJ2-2; D is unclear. The ends were cut back, 5 bases at V and 7 bases at J, with 6 bases in the middle. The CDR3 spans 11 residues. Germline V gives CDR1 SGDLS, CDR2 YYNGEE. The CDR3 region is CASRRHGELFF. The CDR3 DNA is TGTGCCAGCAGGCGCCACGGGGAGCTGTTTTTT.

The genes are TRBV28 and TRBJ2-7; TRBD1 matches 10 bases. The CDR3 spans 15 residues. With 6 bases clipped from V and 1 base from J, the junction kept 6 bases outside the gene matches. Germline V gene lookup returns CDR1 MDHEN and CDR2 SYDVKM. The CDR3 reads CASRRQGARSYEQYF. DNA of the CDR3: TGTGCCAGCAGACGACAGGGGGCGCGGTCCTACGAGCAGTACTTC.

The sample holds a few counts of this clonotype. The chain's CDR3 is CATSRPAGGRPAGTQYF. DNA for the CDR3: TGTGCCACCAGCAGGCCAGCAGGCGGGAGGCCGGCGGGGACCCAGTACTTC. V gene TRBV15 combines with J gene TRBJ2-5; 8 bases match TRBD2. The J segment lost 7 bases and the V segment lost 3 bases, leaving 16 bases of the junction unmatched. Germline V gene sequence: CDR1 LNHNV, CDR2 YYDKDF (reference sequence). The CDR3 length is 17 residues.

This clonotype was found once. The V gene is TRBV30, the J gene TRBJ2-7, with TRBD2 identical over 7 bases. Germline CDR1 reads GTSNPN; CDR2 reads SVGIG (reference sequence). Losses at the gene ends were 2 bases for V and 8 bases for J; bases not matched to a gene: 15. The CDR3 has 15 amino acids. The DNA of the CDR3 is TGTGCCTGGAGTTGGTTCGGGAGGAGGTTTCCGAAGCAGTACTTC. It translates to CAWSWFGRRFPKQYF.

This clonotype was seen a few times. V usage is TRBV12-3 or TRBV12-4 and J usage is TRBJ2-3, with TRBD1 matching 10 bases. J gave up 6 bases and V 6 bases, and 12 bases lay outside the gene matches. The length of the CDR3 is 16 residues. The CDR3 DNA is TGTGCCAGCAGCCAACTCCCGGGACAGGGGATTGATACGCAGTATTTT. Its translation is CASSQLPGQGIDTQYF.